A selection of T cell receptor beta chains follows, all from one sample in a study of identical twins. TCRdb redid the calling of the 5' RACE reads with MiXCR, one entry per CDR3 protein. The repertoire holds roughly 290,000 distinct CDR3 sequences, with less than 9.5% as singletons. The data also belong to a second study, concerning yellow fever vaccine responses in identical twins.

Sequencing input: CD8+ T cells sorted from blood. The origin of the receptors is a young woman in good health. Both conserved end residues are trimmed from each CDR3.

j_gene: TRBJ2-1
v_gene: TRBV11-2
CDR3aa: ASSPRTSGGFYEQF

j_gene: TRBJ2-7
v_gene: TRBV12-3/TRBV12-4
CDR3aa: ASSFEEGDYEQY

j_gene: TRBJ2-1
v_gene: TRBV10-3
CDR3aa: AIGPERTGPYNEQF

j_gene: TRBJ2-1
v_gene: TRBV7-9
CDR3aa: ASSNRLAGEYNEQF

j_gene: TRBJ2-4
v_gene: TRBV4-2
CDR3aa: ASSQGAQLRDLINIQY

j_gene: TRBJ2-2
v_gene: TRBV20-1
CDR3aa: SARPPDSLNTGELF

j_gene: TRBJ1-1
v_gene: TRBV9
CDR3aa: ASSAFQGISTEAF

j_gene: TRBJ2-7
v_gene: TRBV4-1
CDR3aa: ASSQSSLAGSYEQY

j_gene: TRBJ2-7
v_gene: TRBV21-1
CDR3aa: ASKQCLFSYEQY

j_gene: TRBJ2-3
v_gene: TRBV7-8
CDR3aa: ASSSPHGTTDTQY

j_gene: TRBJ1-1
v_gene: TRBV3-1
CDR3aa: ASSQAGKGSTEAF

j_gene: TRBJ1-6
v_gene: TRBV29-1
CDR3aa: SVEPLSRRRSPLH

j_gene: TRBJ1-1
v_gene: TRBV10-3
CDR3aa: AISADRVDTEAF

j_gene: TRBJ2-3
v_gene: TRBV6-5
CDR3aa: ASSYLTDRGQGDTQY

j_gene: TRBJ2-1
v_gene: TRBV27
CDR3aa: ASSLTGGASEF

j_gene: TRBJ2-2
v_gene: TRBV15
CDR3aa: ATTVSPETGELF

j_gene: TRBJ2-2
v_gene: TRBV24-1
CDR3aa: ATSDRGSGRWGTGELF

j_gene: TRBJ2-7
v_gene: TRBV27
CDR3aa: ASSRRDIEYEQY

j_gene: TRBJ2-3
v_gene: TRBV27
CDR3aa: ASNTFGTGAFTDTQY

j_gene: TRBJ2-1
v_gene: TRBV10-3
CDR3aa: ATNGGDANEQF

j_gene: TRBJ2-5
v_gene: TRBV12-3/TRBV12-4
CDR3aa: ASSSPTGGETQY

j_gene: TRBJ2-5
v_gene: TRBV5-4
CDR3aa: ASSFKGGQETQY

j_gene: TRBJ2-3
v_gene: TRBV10-3
CDR3aa: AISERKGATLADTQY

j_gene: TRBJ2-3
v_gene: TRBV29-1
CDR3aa: SVWGGGGDTQY

j_gene: TRBJ2-7
v_gene: TRBV5-1
CDR3aa: ASSGGTDSYEQY

j_gene: TRBJ2-1
v_gene: TRBV24-1
CDR3aa: ATSDLLEGNEQF

j_gene: TRBJ2-5
v_gene: TRBV4-1
CDR3aa: ASSLDPWRGETQY

j_gene: TRBJ2-7
v_gene: TRBV27
CDR3aa: ASSLGRSIYEQY

j_gene: TRBJ1-4
v_gene: TRBV12-3/TRBV12-4
CDR3aa: ASSLGTQEKLF

j_gene: TRBJ2-3
v_gene: TRBV20-1
CDR3aa: SARDRAGARTDTQY

j_gene: TRBJ2-3
v_gene: TRBV7-9
CDR3aa: ASSLVGLAEVTDTQY

j_gene: TRBJ1-6
v_gene: TRBV11-2
CDR3aa: ASSLEVVLREGYSPLH

j_gene: TRBJ1-1
v_gene: TRBV7-3
CDR3aa: ASSLVRRENTEAF

j_gene: TRBJ2-1
v_gene: TRBV29-1
CDR3aa: SVEGGNEQF

j_gene: TRBJ2-7
v_gene: TRBV4-3
CDR3aa: ASSQGQGAFYEQY

j_gene: TRBJ2-3
v_gene: TRBV2
CDR3aa: ASSAYGRLTDTQY

j_gene: TRBJ2-3
v_gene: TRBV6-1
CDR3aa: ASRQDSERITDTQY